This T cell receptor beta chain is drawn from a study of human T cells and chemical hapten exposure. Across the whole study: Weekly administration of diphenylcyclopropenone to the scalp of patients continued throughout the roughly 25-week study. Patch tests applied 0.01% DPC to the upper back and were scored after 6 days.

A single record per CDR3 protein comes from TCRdb applying MiXCR to the RACE reads. The table has more than 300,000 distinct CDR3 sequences, more than 4.5% seen once; the top ten hold 2.6%. Time point in this sample: pre-sensitization, week 0. As for treatment: therapeutic diphenylcyclopropenone sensitization with weekly scalp DPC. Per germline, CDR1 SGHTA and CDR2 FQGTGA. CDR3 size: 16 residues. The J segment lost 5 bases and the V segment lost 3 bases, leaving 8 bases of the junction unmatched. The material sequenced was whole blood, taken in connection with sensitization to the hapten diphenylcyclopropenone (DPC). The source is a woman aged 45 to 65 with alopecia areata. Some clones in this sample may be carry-over from other donors' samples. The gene calls are TRBV7-3 and TRBJ2-3; TRBD2 aligns across 10 bases. CDR3 DNA sequence: TGTGCCAGCAGCTTCATAGCGGGGGGTCAAAGAGATACGCAGTATTTT. Its translation is CASSFIAGGQRDTQYF.